This passage covers 13 T cell receptor beta chains from one sample sequenced in a study of blood T cell repertoires in COVID-19. Clones were sequenced by immunoSEQ multiplex PCR, and TCRdb holds only the in-frame ones, with some missing. The sample has some 64,000 clones; roughly 82% are singletons. The specimen sequenced was peripheral blood. The receptors shown here come from a human donor in a cohort sampled during active COVID-19.

The rearrangement uses TRBV5-1 and TRBJ2-2; 11 bases are a match to TRBD2. V gave up 1 base and J gave up 4 bases; unmatched junction bases: 3. The CDR3 consists of 16 residues. Germline CDR1 reads SGHRS; CDR2 reads YFSETQ. The DNA of the CDR3 is TGCGCCAGCAGCTTGACCGGGACTAGCGGCACCGGGGAGCTGTTTTTT. This codes for CASSLTGTSGTGELFF.

This rearrangement joins TRBV5-1 to TRBJ2-5; D might be TRBD1 (6 bases). The CDR3 length is 15 residues. Germline V gene sequence: CDR1 SGHRS, CDR2 YFSETQ. V was pared by 3 bases and J by 4 bases, with 16 bases between. The CDR3 loop is CASSSLRQVGETQYF. CDR3 DNA: TGCGCCAGCAGCTCCTTAAGACAGGTGGGAGAGACCCAGTACTTC. The entire variable domain, with the rest obtained from reference TRBV5-1 and TRBJ2-5, is as follows: KAGVTQTPRYLIKTRGQQVTLSCSPISGHRSVSWYQQTPGQGLQFLFEYFSETQRNKGNFPGRFSGRQFSNSRSEMNVSTLELGDSALYLCASSSLRQVGETQYFGPGTRLLVL.

This clone was picked up one time. V gene TRBV30 combines with J gene TRBJ1-2; D gene ambiguous. V was trimmed by 0 bases and J by 12 bases, leaving 11 bases between them. The CDR3 totals 11 residues. Germline V gives CDR1 GTSNPN, CDR2 SVGIG (reference sequence). The CDR3 nucleotides read TGTGCCTGGAGTGTACGGGAGGGTCACACCTTC. This sequence encodes CAWSVREGHTF.

V gene TRBV10-3 combines with J gene TRBJ2-3; the match to TRBD2 covers 9 bases. The CDR3 is 17 residues long. Unmatched junction bases numbered 11, after V lost 7 bases and J lost 0 bases. Germline assignment: CDR1 ENHRY and CDR2 SYGVKD. The CDR3 nucleotides are TGTGCCATCATTCTCGCGGGGGGGACAAAAAGCACAGATACGCAGTATTTT. It is translated as CAIILAGGTKSTDTQYF.

The chain employs TRBV19 and TRBJ2-3; 10 bases agree with TRBD2. CDR1 is LNHDA and CDR2 is SQIVND in the germline V gene (reference sequence). The ends lost 5 bases at V and 2 bases at J; junction bases unmatched: 7. The CDR3 is 16 residues long. CDR3 loop: CASSPLAGRDTDTQYF. The CDR3 DNA is TGTGCCAGTAGTCCACTAGCGGGGAGGGACACAGATACGCAGTATTTT.

The rearrangement joins TRBV5-1 to TRBJ2-3; D remains ambiguous. The CDR3 is 14 amino acids. V was clipped by 1 base and J by 2 bases, with 8 bases between them. Germline V CDR1 and CDR2: SGHRS, YFSETQ. The CDR3: CASSLRVNTDTQYF. DNA of the CDR3: TGCGCCAGCAGCTTGCGGGTGAACACAGATACGCAGTATTTT.

This clone was picked up one time. The genes are TRBV3-1 (or the pseudogene TRBV3-2) and TRBJ2-1; TRBD1 agrees at 9 bases. The ends lost 2 bases at V and 6 bases at J; junction bases unmatched: 5. The CDR3 has 15 amino acids. The V gene's germline CDR1 is LGHDT and CDR2 YNNKEL (reference sequence). The CDR3 DNA follows: TGTGCCAGCAGCCAAAGGGACAGGGTGGCCAATGAGCAGTTCTTC. Protein: CASSQRDRVANEQFF.

V usage is TRBV11-2 and J usage is TRBJ1-1; D may be TRBD1 (6 bases). Trimming removed 5 bases at V and 2 bases at J, with 9 bases between. The CDR3 runs to 13 residues. Germline CDR1 SGHAT, CDR2 FQNNGV. In DNA, the CDR3 is TGTGCCAGCAGCCAGACAGGAAACACTGAAGCTTTCTTT. This encodes CASSQTGNTEAFF.

A few counts support this clone. The chain combines TRBV4-2 with TRBJ1-2, with D perhaps TRBD1 (5 bases). Germline V gives CDR1 LGHNA, CDR2 YNFKEQ. The ends were cut back, 4 bases at V and 4 bases at J, with 13 bases in the middle. The CDR3 spans 14 residues. The CDR3 here is CASSLKNTGYGYTF. The CDR3 DNA is TGTGCCAGCAGCCTAAAAAACACAGGCTATGGCTACACCTTC.

This chain joins TRBV2 and TRBJ1-2, with 11 positions matching TRBD1. Germline V gene lookup returns CDR1 SNHLY and CDR2 FYNNEI. The junction had 6 bases not matched to a gene; V was cut back by 1 base and J by 8 bases. The CDR3 has 15 amino acids. This CDR3 is CASSEETGQGEGYTF. The CDR3 nucleotides are TGTGCCAGCAGTGAAGAAACGGGACAGGGGGAGGGCTACACCTTC.

This clone has a count of ten or more. The V gene is TRBV6-1, the J gene TRBJ2-2, with a possible D match to TRBD2 (6 bases). The V gene's germline CDR1 is MNHNS and CDR2 SASEGT. Trimming pared 2 bases from V and 4 bases from J, leaving 14 bases between. The CDR3 is 16 residues long. The CDR3 DNA reads TGTGCCAGCAGTGAAATGGCTAGCGCGACCACCGGGGAGCTGTTTTTT. Residues: CASSEMASATTGELFF.

J is TRBJ2-1 and V is TRBV11-3; the match to TRBD1 covers 9 bases. The CDR3 sequence is 14 residues long. V was clipped by 3 bases and J by 5 bases; unmatched bases: 2. The germline gives CDR1 SGHNT, CDR2 YENEEA. The CDR3 nucleotides are TGTGCCAGCAGCTTCGGGACAGGGAACAATGAGCAGTTCTTC. Translated: CASSFGTGNNEQFF.

The chain links TRBV7-2 to TRBJ2-3; weak D call: TRBD1 (6 bases). This CDR3 has 14 residues. Germline CDR1 SGHTA, CDR2 FQGNSA. V was shortened by 1 base and J by 3 bases, with 8 bases between the two germline ends. CDR3 sequence (DNA): TGTGCCAGCAGCTTAGAACAGGGAACAGATACGCAGTATTTT. It codes for CASSLEQGTDTQYF.